Following are 29 T cell receptor beta chains from one sample sequenced in a study of blood T cell repertoires in COVID-19. Sequenced by immunoSEQ multiplex PCR; TCRdb stores in-frame clones only, minus some. This table has around 300,000 clones, more than 75% appearing once. Material: peripheral blood. These receptors originate from a woman aged 30 to 39 who had recovered from COVID-19.

This clone was recorded only once. The rearrangement joins TRBV7-9 to TRBJ2-5; D is ambiguous. This CDR3 contains 11 residues. Germline CDR1 SEHNR, CDR2 FQNEAQ (reference sequence). With 6 bases removed from V and 5 bases from J, the gap between germline ends came to 7 bases. CDR3: CASSPVETQYF. The CDR3 DNA reads as TGTGCCAGCAGTCCGGTGGAGACCCAGTACTTC. The full variable domain, with the rest looked up from reference TRBV7-9 and TRBJ2-5, is DTGVSQNPRHKITKRGQNVTFRCDPISEHNRLYWYRQTLGQGPEFLTYFQNEAQLEKSRLLSDRFSAERPKGSFSTLEIQRTEQGDSAMYLCASSPVETQYFGPGTRLLVL.

The rearrangement uses TRBV5-1 and TRBJ1-4, with 7 bases lining up with TRBD1. The CDR3 loop spans 14 amino acids. J gave up 5 bases and V 5 bases, and 6 bases lay outside the gene matches. Germline values: CDR1 SGHRS, CDR2 YFSETQ. The CDR3 protein is CASRRDSGNEKLFF. For the CDR3, the DNA is TGCGCCAGCAGACGGGACAGCGGGAATGAAAAACTGTTTTTT.

The sample holds one count of this clone. The chain joins TRBV7-8 to TRBJ1-1; possible D gene TRBD1, 6 bases. CDR1 and CDR2 (germline): SGHVS, FQNEAQ. Trimming took 6 bases from V and 0 from J, leaving 11 bases between them. The CDR3 runs 14 residues. CDR3 region: CASRTTGLNTEAFF. DNA for the CDR3: TGTGCCAGCAGAACTACAGGGCTGAACACTGAAGCTTTCTTT.

The rearrangement links TRBV5-4 to TRBJ2-2, with TRBD2 matching over 15 bases. The J segment lost 4 bases and the V segment lost 4 bases, leaving 2 bases of the junction unmatched. The CDR3 is made up of 16 amino acids. In germline, CDR1 is SGHNT, CDR2 YYREEE (reference sequence). CDR3 loop: CASSRGLAGGTGELFF. CDR3 coding DNA: TGTGCCAGCAGCCGGGGACTAGCGGGGGGCACCGGGGAGCTGTTTTTT.

The chain couples TRBV9 to TRBJ2-1; 9 bases map to TRBD1. Germline CDR1 is SGDLS and CDR2 is YYNGEE. Trimming at V came to 4 bases and at J to 7 bases, leaving 12 bases not matched to a gene. This CDR3 is built from 16 residues. In DNA form, the CDR3 reads TGTGCCAGCAGCTCTAGAGGGACAGGGAACTTGAATGAGCAGTTCTTC. This encodes CASSSRGTGNLNEQFF.

The chain couples TRBV10-2 to TRBJ2-1; 7 positions match TRBD2. Germline loops: CDR1 WSHSY, CDR2 SAAADI. The CDR3 spans 14 residues. After removal of 0 bases from V and 5 bases from J, the junction contained 1 base not matched to a gene. CDR3 DNA sequence: TGCGCCAGCAGTGAGTCGCTAGCGGACAATGAGCAGTTCTTC. It is translated as CASSESLADNEQFF.

The rearrangement joins TRBV27 to TRBJ2-7; TRBD1 matches at 9 bases. The V and J ends lost 7 bases and 0 bases, in that order; junction bases with no gene match: 7. Germline CDR1 MNHEY, CDR2 SMNVEV (reference sequence). The CDR3 length is 15 residues. CDR3 sequence reads: CASNPTGGTSYEQYF. CDR3 DNA: TGTGCCAGCAACCCGACAGGGGGGACCTCCTACGAGCAGTACTTC.

The chain employs TRBV5-5 and TRBJ1-1; D gene uncertain. Germline V CDR1 and CDR2: SGHKS, YYEKEE (reference sequence). V lost 3 bases and J 0 bases, leaving 6 bases between the germline ends. The CDR3 covers 13 residues. The CDR3 loop is CASSWALNTEAFF. CDR3 nucleotide sequence: TGTGCCAGCAGCTGGGCATTGAACACTGAAGCTTTCTTT.

The CDR3 reads CASTVRQAVEPQHF. In nucleotides, the CDR3 is TGTGCCAGTACCGTAAGACAGGCCGTAGAGCCCCAGCATTTT. The chain links TRBV19 to TRBJ1-5, with a weak D call TRBD1 (6 bases). The CDR3 runs 14 residues. V was shortened by 7 bases and J by 8 bases, with 18 bases between the two germline ends. Germline CDR1 reads LNHDA; CDR2 reads SQIVND (reference sequence).

This chain links TRBV19 with TRBJ2-5; 15 nucleotides align to TRBD2. The J segment lost 5 bases and the V segment lost 5 bases, leaving 3 bases of the junction unmatched. Germline V gives CDR1 LNHDA, CDR2 SQIVND (reference sequence). The CDR3 consists of 15 residues. The CDR3 here is CASSLGLAGGETQYF. In DNA form, the CDR3 reads TGTGCCAGTAGTCTTGGACTAGCGGGGGGGGAGACCCAGTACTTC.

This clone was seen only a few times. The chain couples TRBV7-8 to TRBJ2-5; 8 bases map to TRBD1. The CDR3 consists of 19 residues. Germline trimming cut 5 bases from V and 5 bases from J; bases unmatched to any gene: 22. In germline, CDR1 is SGHVS, CDR2 FQNEAQ. CDR3 in DNA: TGTGCCAGCAGCCAATCAGGGACAGGTCATGTGGGGGGCTGGGAGACCCAGTACTTC. Its translation is CASSQSGTGHVGGWETQYF.

The chain is built from TRBV6-6 and TRBJ2-1; D is possibly TRBD2 (6 bases). The CDR3 loop spans 16 amino acids. With 3 bases removed from V and 9 bases from J, the gap between germline ends came to 21 bases. The germline gives CDR1 MNHNY, CDR2 SVGAGI (reference sequence). The CDR3 protein is CASSYREVPTRGEQFF. CDR3 in DNA: TGTGCCAGCAGTTATAGGGAGGTACCTACAAGGGGTGAGCAGTTCTTC.

V is TRBV27 and J is TRBJ1-1; a possible D gene is TRBD1 (5 bases). Trimming removed 5 bases at V and 1 base at J, with 11 bases between. Germline values: CDR1 MNHEY, CDR2 SMNVEV (reference sequence). The CDR3 is made up of 14 amino acids. The CDR3 loop is CASSPWGGNTEAFF. The CDR3, as DNA: TGTGCCAGCAGTCCGTGGGGGGGGAACACTGAAGCTTTCTTT.

The chain employs TRBV28 and TRBJ1-1; D not resolved. The CDR3 runs 13 residues. CDR1 is MDHEN, CDR2 SYDVKM, per germline. V lost 5 bases and J 0 bases, leaving 7 bases between the germline ends. The CDR3 DNA is TGTGCCAGCAGTCCGACAATGAACACTGAAGCTTTCTTT. It codes for CASSPTMNTEAFF.

This clone was detected once. V and J are TRBV10-3 and TRBJ2-7; D is perhaps TRBD1 (5 bases). This CDR3 contains 15 residues. CDR1 and CDR2 (germline): ENHRY, SYGVKD. V lost 1 base and J lost 0, with 10 bases in between. The CDR3 region has the DNA TGTGCCATCAGTGAGTTAGCAGGGAACTCCTACGAGCAGTACTTC. Residues: CAISELAGNSYEQYF.

The chain uses TRBV2 and TRBJ1-3; 8 positions agree with TRBD1. Per germline, CDR1 SNHLY and CDR2 FYNNEI. This CDR3 has 14 amino acids. Trimming cost V 6 bases and J 4 bases; bases outside gene matches: 5. The CDR3 region is CASSLDRGGNTIYF. The CDR3 nucleotides are TGTGCCAGCAGCCTCGACAGGGGAGGAAACACCATATATTTT.

The chain combines TRBV5-5 with TRBJ2-2; 14 bases map to TRBD2. V dropped 3 bases and J dropped 5; count of bases not matched to a gene: 9. This CDR3 spans 18 amino acids. The germline V gene encodes CDR1 SGHKS and CDR2 YYEKEE (reference sequence). The CDR3: CASSSPGLAGGRTGELFF. CDR3 sequence (DNA): TGTGCCAGCAGCTCCCCCGGACTAGCGGGAGGTCGGACCGGGGAGCTGTTTTTT. The full variable domain, rest sourced from reference TRBV5-5 and TRBJ2-2, is DAGVTQSPTHLIKTRGQQVTLRCSPISGHKSVSWYQQVLGQGPQFIFQYYEKEERGRGNFPDRFSARQFPNYSSELNVNALLLGDSALYLCASSSPGLAGGRTGELFFGEGSRLTVL.

The rearrangement joins TRBV11-2 to TRBJ1-1, with 8 bases matching TRBD1. The CDR3 extends over 13 amino acids. Per germline, CDR1 SGHAT and CDR2 FQNNGV. The J segment lost 6 bases and the V segment lost 4 bases, leaving 4 bases of the junction unmatched. CDR3 sequence (DNA): TGTGCCAGCAGCTCAGACAGGGGTGCTGAAGCTTTCTTT. Translated, it gives CASSSDRGAEAFF.

The chain has TRBV5-4 and TRBJ2-7, with 7 nucleotides matching TRBD2. V dropped 2 bases and J dropped 3; count of bases not matched to a gene: 5. The germline V gene encodes CDR1 SGHNT and CDR2 YYREEE (reference sequence). The CDR3 contains 14 residues. CDR3 bases: TGTGCCAGCAGCTTAAAAGGACTAGACTACGAGCAGTACTTC. This codes for CASSLKGLDYEQYF. Full variable domain (missing parts from reference TRBV5-4 and TRBJ2-7): ETGVTQSPTHLIKTRGQQVTLRCSSQSGHNTVSWYQQALGQGPQFIFQYYREEENGRGNFPPRFSGLQFPNYSSELNVNALELDDSALYLCASSLKGLDYEQYFGPGTRLTVT.

The V call is TRBV10-3, the J call TRBJ2-7, with 10 bases lining up with TRBD2. J lost 5 bases, V lost 7 bases, and 8 bases had no gene match. Germline values: CDR1 ENHRY, CDR2 SYGVKD. The CDR3 loop spans 14 amino acids. DNA of the CDR3: TGTGCCATCAAGGGGCTAGCGGGAGCGGACGAGCAGTACTTC. Protein product: CAIKGLAGADEQYF.

V is TRBV6-5 and J is TRBJ1-1; D possibly corresponds to TRBD1 (6 bases). Trimming shortened V by 9 bases and J by 2 bases, and 13 bases separated the two germline ends. Germline V gene data show CDR1 as MNHEY and CDR2 as SVGAGI. This CDR3 has 13 residues. The CDR3 sequence is CASWTALNTEAFF. CDR3 in DNA: TGTGCCAGTTGGACAGCACTTAACACTGAAGCTTTCTTT.

This chain uses TRBV5-4 with TRBJ2-5; the match to TRBD1 covers 7 bases. CDR1 SGHNT and CDR2 YYREEE come from the germline V gene (reference sequence). The CDR3 totals 14 residues. The V and J ends lost 1 base and 3 bases, in that order; junction bases with no gene match: 3. The CDR3 nucleotides are TGTGCCAGCAGCTTGACGACAGGGAAAGAGACCCAGTACTTC. It codes for CASSLTTGKETQYF.

The chain joins TRBV12-3 or TRBV12-4 to TRBJ2-7; TRBD2 agrees at 10 bases. V lost 5 bases to trimming and J lost 3 bases; unmatched junction nucleotides: 1. This CDR3 region has 13 residues. CDR3 sequence (DNA): TGTGCCAGCAGTAGCGGGGGGGGCTACGAGCAGTACTTC. The encoded protein is CASSSGGGYEQYF.

The V gene is TRBV9, the J gene TRBJ1-5; a weak D match, TRBD1 (6 bases). Looked up from germline, CDR1 is SGDLS and CDR2 is YYNGEE. The CDR3 length is 15 residues. Trimming pared 0 bases from V and 5 bases from J, leaving 12 bases between. The CDR3 DNA reads TGTGCCAGCAGCGTAGCTGGGGGGGCTGATCAGCCCCAGCATTTT. It yields the protein CASSVAGGADQPQHF.

The gene calls are TRBV10-1 and TRBJ2-3, with TRBD1 identical over 8 bases. This CDR3 has 15 amino acids. The junction had 9 bases not matched to a gene; V was cut back by 6 bases and J by 4 bases. CDR1 WNHNN and CDR2 SYGVQD come from the germline V gene (reference sequence). The CDR3 DNA reads TGCGCCAGCAGAGAGGGTCAGGGGGCCTCAGATACGCAGTATTTT. It yields the protein CASREGQGASDTQYF.

This sequence joins TRBV5-5 and TRBJ1-5; D not resolved. Between the trimmed V and J ends, which lost 4 bases and 4 bases, there was a span of 9 bases. The CDR3 sequence is 13 residues long. Germline CDR1 SGHKS, CDR2 YYEKEE (reference sequence). The CDR3 DNA follows: TGTGCCAGCAGCCCTGGCCCAAATCAGCCCCAGCATTTT. Amino acid sequence: CASSPGPNQPQHF.

The rearrangement links TRBV4-1 to TRBJ1-6; TRBD1 matches at 8 bases. The CDR3 sequence is 14 residues long. Unmatched junction bases numbered 4, after V lost 2 bases and J lost 10 bases. CDR1 MGHRA and CDR2 YSYEKL come from the germline V gene. The CDR3 nucleotides read TGCGCCAGCAGCCAACAGGGGGCGGAGTCACCCCTCCACTTT. This sequence encodes CASSQQGAESPLHF.

J is TRBJ1-3 and V is TRBV18, with a possible D match to TRBD1 (5 bases). The V end was cut by 1 base, the J end by 0 bases, with 13 bases between. This CDR3 is 17 amino acids long. Germline assignment: CDR1 KGHSH and CDR2 LQKENI. This CDR3 reads CASSPLLGGGSGNTIYF. CDR3 DNA: TGTGCCAGCTCACCACTGCTCGGGGGTGGCTCTGGAAACACCATATATTTT.

This chain connects TRBV30 to TRBJ1-1; 11 bases are shared with TRBD1. The ends lost 2 bases at V and 1 base at J; junction bases unmatched: 9. The CDR3 length is 17 residues. CDR1 is GTSNPN and CDR2 is SVGIG in the germline V gene (reference sequence). This chain's CDR3 is CAWSYGTGGLRNTEAFF. For the CDR3, the DNA is TGTGCCTGGAGTTACGGGACAGGGGGTTTGCGGAACACTGAAGCTTTCTTT.